The present T cell receptor beta chain was sequenced within a study of CD4 and CD8 cells across lung adenocarcinoma regions. Samples came from patients with localized non-small cell lung adenocarcinoma. TCRdb redid the calling of the PCR reads with MiXCR, one entry per CDR3 protein. The sample consists of about 23,000 distinct CDR3 sequences, approximately 52% of them appearing once. This clonotype has a count of ten or more. The V and J ends lost 0 bases and 2 bases respectively, with 14 bases between them. The CDR3 consists of 18 residues. The germline gives CDR1 MNHEY, CDR2 SVGAGI. This sequence was found in a male donor with lung adenocarcinoma. The CD4 and CD8 labels of this study may be unreliable. The rearrangement uses TRBV6-5 and TRBJ2-6, with D perhaps matching TRBD1 (6 bases). Sequencing input: CD4+ T cells from the center of a lung tumor. The CDR3 DNA reads as TGTGCCAGCAGTTACTCCTTTATCCACAGGGCTGGGGCCAACGTCCTGACTTTC. Protein sequence: CASSYSFIHRAGANVLTF.